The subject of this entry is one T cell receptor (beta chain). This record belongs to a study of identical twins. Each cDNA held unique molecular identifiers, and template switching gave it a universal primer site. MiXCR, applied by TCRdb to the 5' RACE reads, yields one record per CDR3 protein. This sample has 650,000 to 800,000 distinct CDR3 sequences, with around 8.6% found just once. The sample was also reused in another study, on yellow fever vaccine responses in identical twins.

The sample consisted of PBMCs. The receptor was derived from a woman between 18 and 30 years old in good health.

CDR3 sequence reads: CASSSGTVNEKLFF. CDR3 nucleotides: TGTGCCAGCAGCTCCGGGACAGTAAATGAAAAACTGTTTTTT. V is TRBV12-3 or TRBV12-4 and J is TRBJ1-4; 7 bases align to TRBD1. This CDR3 region has 14 residues. V trimming: 6 bases; J trimming: 5 bases; junction bases outside the gene matches: 6.